These T cell receptor beta chains were read from a single sample in a study of cytomegalovirus exposure and HLA in healthy donors. This table comes from immunoSEQ multiplex PCR, and its TCRdb copy is limited to in-frame clones, with some not included. The table shows 95,000 to 150,000 clones, with approximately 76% occurring only once. The sample taken for sequencing was PBMCs. These receptors were taken from a man in his sixties in good health and CMV-seropositive. CDR3s include the opening cysteine and the closing phenylalanine or tryptophan. D genes are given only for firm matches. The size field is filled for only some rows; it gives once, few, many or a size class.

clone_size,j_call,d_call,v_call,cdr3_aa,cdr3_nt
few,TRBJ1-5,TRBD1,TRBV6-1,CASSVGQGYNQPQHF,TGTGCCAGCAGTGTGGGACAGGGCTACAATCAGCCCCAGCATTTT
NA,TRBJ1-2,NA,TRBV19,CASRRTAQNYGYTF,TGTGCCAGTAGACGGACAGCGCAAAACTATGGCTACACCTTC
NA,TRBJ2-1,NA,TRBV6-6,CASSYLVPSDEQFF,TGTGCCAGCAGTTACCTGGTACCGAGCGATGAGCAGTTCTTC
NA,TRBJ1-5,NA,TRBV2,CASRRDISNQPQHF,TGTGCCAGCAGGAGGGACATTAGCAATCAGCCCCAGCATTTT
NA,TRBJ1-1,TRBD1,TRBV6-1,CASGIPGQTTEAFF,TGTGCCAGCGGAATTCCGGGACAGACTACTGAAGCTTTCTTT
NA,TRBJ2-7,TRBD2,TRBV7-3,CASSLRAVGGAVPYEQYF,TGTGCCAGCAGCTTAAGGGCCGTCGGGGGGGCTGTTCCCTACGAGCAGTACTTC
NA,TRBJ1-2,TRBD1,TRBV2,CASRSRTGCGYTF,TGTGCCAGCAGGTCGAGGACAGGGTGTGGCTACACCTTC
once,TRBJ1-1,NA,TRBV30,CAWNPRGNTEAFF,TGTGCCTGGAACCCCAGGGGGAACACTGAAGCTTTCTTT
few,TRBJ2-7,NA,TRBV28,CASSRAGARYEQYF,TGTGCCAGTTCTAGGGCGGGGGCGCGATACGAGCAGTACTTC
NA,TRBJ1-4,TRBD1,TRBV25-1,CASELTGLANEKLFF,TGTGCCAGCGAATTGACAGGGTTAGCTAATGAAAAACTGTTTTTT
NA,TRBJ2-7,NA,TRBV4-1,CASSQSRSGVAGPDEQYF,TGCGCCAGCAGCCAGAGCCGATCCGGGGTAGCTGGACCGGACGAGCAGTACTTC
few,TRBJ1-2,TRBD1,TRBV5-5,CASSLAGTALRGYTF,TGTGCCAGCAGCTTGGCGGGGACAGCGCTTAGGGGCTACACCTTC
NA,TRBJ1-4,TRBD1,TRBV5-1,CASSYAGTGLGLTNEKLFF,TGCGCCAGCAGCTATGCCGGGACAGGGCTGGGTTTGACTAATGAAAAACTGTTTTTT
NA,TRBJ2-1,NA,TRBV27,CASSPTSAPTNEQFF,TGTGCCAGCAGTCCTACTAGTGCCCCCACGAATGAGCAGTTCTTC
NA,TRBJ2-3,TRBD2,TRBV7-6,CASSPGTSGTDTQYF,TGTGCCAGCAGCCCTGGGACTAGCGGCACAGATACGCAGTATTTT